This record covers a single TCR beta chain. The source of the sample is a study of T cell changes during pregnancy in multiple sclerosis. Germline CDR1 reads LNHDA; CDR2 reads SQIVND (reference sequence). The CDR3 is 17 residues long. Trimming removed 4 bases from V and 0 bases from J; junction bases left unmatched: 9. Libraries were prepared by immunoSEQ multiplex PCR; TCRdb keeps only in-frame clonotypes and omits some of them. The data show tens of thousands of clones, roughly 93% seen once. This TCR was recovered from a female donor with multiple sclerosis, enrolled in a pregnancy study. Material for sequencing was PBMCs (not recorded whether the cells were cultured). This chain joins TRBV19 and TRBJ1-5; the match to TRBD1 covers 7 bases. DNA of the CDR3: TGTGCCAGTAGTAGGGACAGTAGTCCGGTTAGCAATCAGCCCCAGCATTTT. Encoded protein: CASSRDSSPVSNQPQHF.